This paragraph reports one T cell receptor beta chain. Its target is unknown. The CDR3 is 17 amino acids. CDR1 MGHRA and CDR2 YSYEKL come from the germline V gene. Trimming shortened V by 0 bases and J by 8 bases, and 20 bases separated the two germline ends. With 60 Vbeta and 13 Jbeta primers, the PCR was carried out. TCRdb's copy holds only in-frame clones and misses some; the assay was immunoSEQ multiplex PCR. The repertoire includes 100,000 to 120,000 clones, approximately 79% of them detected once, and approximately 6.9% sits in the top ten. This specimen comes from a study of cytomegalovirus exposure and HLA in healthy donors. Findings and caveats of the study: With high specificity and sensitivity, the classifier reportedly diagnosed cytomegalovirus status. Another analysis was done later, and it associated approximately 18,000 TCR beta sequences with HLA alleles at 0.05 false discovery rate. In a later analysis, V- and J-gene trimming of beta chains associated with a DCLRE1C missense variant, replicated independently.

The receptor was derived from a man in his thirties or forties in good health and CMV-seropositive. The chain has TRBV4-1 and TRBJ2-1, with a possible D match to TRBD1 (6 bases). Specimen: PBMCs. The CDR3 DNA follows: TGCGCCAGCAGCCAAGAGGGTCTGGGACACCAACCCCATGAGCAGTTCTTC. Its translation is CASSQEGLGHQPHEQFF.